These 23 T cell receptor beta chains share one sample of origin, sequenced in a study of Graves' ophthalmopathy and Graves' hyperthyroidism. Amplification of TCR beta CDR3 regions used RNA transcripts. Scientists carried out first-round RT-PCR using HTBI primers and then a second-round multiplex PCR. TCRdb re-called the multiplex PCR reads through MiXCR, storing one row per CDR3 protein. The sample lists roughly 400,000 distinct CDR3 sequences, around 19% occurring once. The sample was peripheral blood. The receptor set was obtained from a woman aged 18-29 years with Graves' ophthalmopathy.

In its sample, this clonotype was seen many times. The chain links TRBV27 to TRBJ1-5; TRBD1 might be the D (5 bases). The CDR3 is made up of 14 amino acids. CDR1 is MNHEY and CDR2 is SMNVEV in the germline V gene (reference sequence). Trimming took 3 bases from V and 4 from J, leaving 10 bases between them. Here the CDR3 reads CASSFSTENQPQHF. The CDR3 bases are TGTGCCAGCAGTTTTTCGACAGAAAATCAGCCCCAGCATTTT.

The table lists this clonotype with many counts. This chain uses TRBV2 with TRBJ2-7; the match to TRBD1 covers 12 bases. The V and J ends lost 6 bases and 7 bases, in that order; junction bases with no gene match: 7. The CDR3 spans 14 residues. CDR1 is SNHLY and CDR2 is FYNNEI in the germline V gene. The CDR3 loop reads CASRSGQGAGEQYF. DNA for the CDR3: TGTGCCAGCAGATCGGGACAGGGGGCAGGGGAGCAGTACTTC.

In this sample, this clonotype turned up many times. This chain links TRBV28 with TRBJ2-7; TRBD1 matches at 8 bases. Per germline, CDR1 MDHEN and CDR2 SYDVKM. The V gene end was trimmed by 4 bases and the J gene end by 0 bases; junction bases not matched to a gene: 8. The CDR3 has 16 residues. The CDR3 reads CASSSPGTGFSYEQYF. The CDR3, as DNA: TGTGCCAGCAGTTCCCCCGGGACAGGTTTCTCCTACGAGCAGTACTTC.

This clonotype has only a few counts. This rearrangement joins TRBV5-1 to TRBJ2-2, with D hard to call. The V gene lost 3 bases and the J gene lost 2 bases, with 8 bases spanning the gap. The CDR3 has 14 amino acids. Germline V CDR1 and CDR2: SGHRS, YFSETQ. This chain's CDR3 is CASSSSLNTGELFF. In nucleotides, the CDR3 is TGCGCCAGCAGCTCTTCTTTAAACACCGGGGAGCTGTTTTTT.

This clonotype was observed at least ten times. Here the CDR3 DNA reads TGCAGTGCTAGAGATCTTCACGGGAGGGCCCTCTACGAGCAGTACTTC. This sequence encodes CSARDLHGRALYEQYF. This sequence joins TRBV20-1 and TRBJ2-7, with TRBD2 matching 8 bases. Per the germline V gene, CDR1 is DFQATT and CDR2 is SNEGSKA (reference sequence). The CDR3 spans 16 residues. The V and J ends lost 0 bases and 3 bases, in that order; junction bases with no gene match: 10.

This clonotype was detected many times. The chain combines TRBV29-1 with TRBJ2-2; no definite D call. Germline V gene sequence: CDR1 SQVTM, CDR2 ANQGSEA. Trimming took off 5 bases at V and 1 base at J, with 5 bases between the two ends. The CDR3 has 12 residues. CDR3: CSVYENTGELFF. The CDR3 bases are TGCAGCGTTTACGAGAACACCGGGGAGCTGTTTTTT.

This clonotype was seen ten or more times. The rearrangement links TRBV19 to TRBJ1-5; no firm D call. V dropped 7 bases and J dropped 8 bases, with 15 bases sitting between them. Germline V gene data show CDR1 as LNHDA and CDR2 as SQIVND (reference sequence). The CDR3 has 13 residues. The CDR3 DNA reads TGTGCCAGTACTGGCCCCTGGAAGGAGCCCCAGCATTTT. It translates to CASTGPWKEPQHF.

The table lists this clonotype with many counts. The CDR3 region has the DNA TGTGCCAGCAGCTCTACAGGGCTCGGCTATGGCTACACCTTC. Residues: CASSSTGLGYGYTF. J is TRBJ1-2 and V is TRBV12-3 or TRBV12-4; perhaps TRBD1 as D (6 bases). V lost 6 bases and J lost 4, with 15 bases in between. This CDR3 region has 14 residues.

The chain links TRBV29-1 to TRBJ1-5; D is uncertain. Germline values: CDR1 SQVTM, CDR2 ANQGSEA. The CDR3 contains 13 residues. V was cut by 4 bases and J by 3 bases, with 10 bases left in between. The CDR3 DNA follows: TGCAGCGTTGCCCCCAACCTCAATCAGCCCCAGCATTTT. It encodes CSVAPNLNQPQHF.

This clonotype was counted only a few times. J is TRBJ2-5 and V is TRBV6-4, with TRBD2 identical over 8 bases. V gave up 10 bases and J gave up 7 bases; unmatched junction bases: 14. The germline V gene encodes CDR1 MRHNA and CDR2 SNTAGT. CDR3 length: 14 residues. The CDR3 DNA reads as TGTGCCACACTCAGGGAAGCGGGAGAGGGGACCCAGTACTTC. It is translated as CATLREAGEGTQYF.

This clonotype was seen ten or more times. CDR3 coding DNA: TGTGCCAGTAGCCGAGTAGGAACTGAAGCTTTCTTT. It codes for CASSRVGTEAFF. The chain couples TRBV6-2 or TRBV6-3 to TRBJ1-1; D remains ambiguous. Trimming took 9 bases from V and 5 from J, leaving 13 bases between them. This CDR3 is built from 12 residues. CDR1 is MNHEY, CDR2 SVGEGT, per germline.

This clonotype was seen repeatedly, ten times or more. The J gene is TRBJ2-2, the V gene TRBV24-1, with D possibly matching TRBD1 (6 bases). There are 13 residues in the CDR3. CDR1 and CDR2 (germline): KGHDR, SFDVKD. V was shortened by 0 bases and J by 13 bases, with 11 bases between the two germline ends. The CDR3 sequence: CATSDLDRPGLFF. DNA of the CDR3: TGTGCCACCAGTGATTTGGACAGGCCAGGGCTGTTTTTT.

In this sample, this clonotype turned up many times. The J gene is TRBJ1-5, the V gene TRBV2, with a possible D match to TRBD1 (5 bases). Germline V gene sequence: CDR1 SNHLY, CDR2 FYNNEI. The CDR3 is 16 residues long. Trimming left V 3 bases short and J 0 bases short, with 12 bases between. CDR3 residues: CASSDRQRYSNQPQHF. Written as DNA, the CDR3 is TGTGCCAGCAGTGACCGACAGAGATATAGCAATCAGCCCCAGCATTTT.

In its sample, this clonotype was seen many times. The chain combines TRBV2 with TRBJ1-3, with no clear D. Germline CDR1 and CDR2: SNHLY and FYNNEI. Trimming pared 2 bases from V and 0 bases from J, leaving 14 bases between. The CDR3 extends over 17 amino acids. As DNA, the CDR3 is TGTGCCAGCAGTGAAATTGTGGGCAGGACCTCTGGAAACACCATATATTTT. Its translation: CASSEIVGRTSGNTIYF.

The rearrangement joins TRBV28 to TRBJ1-2; 9 bases fit TRBD1. V shed 4 bases, J shed 7 bases, and the junction held 7 bases outside the gene matches. The CDR3 is made up of 14 amino acids. Germline V gene data show CDR1 as MDHEN and CDR2 as SYDVKM. The CDR3 nucleotides are TGTGCCAGCAGTTACAAACAGGGGGCTATTGGCTACACCTTC. Translating it yields CASSYKQGAIGYTF.

This clonotype was recorded at least ten times. J is TRBJ2-5 and V is TRBV29-1; D gene ambiguous. The CDR3 has 12 residues. With 0 bases removed from V and 4 bases from J, the gap between germline ends came to 6 bases. Per germline, CDR1 SQVTM and CDR2 ANQGSEA. CDR3 bases: TGCAGCGTTGAAGATAAGGGAGAGACCCAGTACTTC. Its translation is CSVEDKGETQYF.

This clonotype was recorded many times. The V call is TRBV7-2, the J call TRBJ2-4, with D perhaps being TRBD1 or TRBD2 (5 bases each). Germline V CDR1 and CDR2: SGHTA, FQGNSA. Trimming pared 0 bases from V and 0 bases from J, leaving 9 bases between. This CDR3 has 16 amino acids. CDR3 residues: CASSLAGDLAKNIQYF. Here the CDR3 DNA reads TGTGCCAGCAGCTTAGCGGGGGATCTAGCCAAAAACATTCAGTACTTC. Full variable domain (outside the CDR3, taken from reference TRBV7-2 and TRBJ2-4): GAGVSQSPSNKVTEKGKDVELRCDPISGHTALYWYRQSLGQGLEFLIYFQGNSAPDKSGLPSDRFSAERTGGSVSTLTIQRTQQEDSAVYLCASSLAGDLAKNIQYFGAGTRLSVL.

This clonotype has at least ten counts. The rearrangement joins TRBV2 to TRBJ1-6, with D hard to call. The CDR3 extends over 14 amino acids. CDR1 and CDR2 (germline): SNHLY, FYNNEI. V dropped 7 bases and J dropped 0 bases, with 7 bases sitting between them. CDR3 in amino acids: CASMYSSYNSPLHF. The CDR3 nucleotides read TGTGCCAGCATGTATAGCTCCTATAATTCACCCCTCCACTTT.

This clonotype was recorded at least ten times. The rearrangement links TRBV28 to TRBJ1-5, with unresolved D. The CDR3 consists of 14 residues. CDR1 and CDR2 from the germline V gene are MDHEN and SYDVKM. Trimming shortened V by 6 bases and J by 6 bases, and 15 bases separated the two germline ends. In nucleotides, the CDR3 is TGTGCCAGCAGACCAACGGGCGGTAGTCAGCCCCAGCATTTT. Translation gives CASRPTGGSQPQHF.

The chain employs TRBV2 and TRBJ2-5; possibly TRBD2 for D (5 bases). The V gene lost 8 bases and the J gene lost 5 bases, with 9 bases spanning the gap. The CDR3 is 11 residues long. Germline V gene data show CDR1 as SNHLY and CDR2 as FYNNEI. DNA of the CDR3: TGTGCCAGCCAGGAGCGGGAGACCCAGTACTTC. Protein product: CASQERETQYF.

This clonotype appeared many times. V gene TRBV6-6 combines with J gene TRBJ2-5, with unresolved D. Germline lookup yields CDR1 MNHNY and CDR2 SVGAGI (reference sequence). Trimming cost V 0 bases and J 4 bases, with 12 bases left between them. The CDR3 has 15 residues. The chain's CDR3 is CASSYSPDLGETQYF. As DNA, the CDR3 is TGTGCCAGCAGTTACTCTCCGGATTTGGGAGAGACCCAGTACTTC.

Concerning this clonotype: Sequence at one end of the junction differs from germline and may be a read error. The J gene is TRBJ2-2, the V gene TRBV18, with 15 bases fitting TRBD2. This CDR3 has 18 residues. Per germline, CDR1 KGHSH and CDR2 LQKENI. CDR3 amino acids: CASSPLGLAGGNTGELVF. The CDR3 nucleotides read TGTGCCAGCTCACCACTCGGACTAGCGGGAGGGAACACCGGGGAGCTGGTTTTT. Looking up the rest from reference TRBV18 and TRBJ2-2 gives the full variable domain: NAGVMQNPRHLVRRRGQEARLRCSPMKGHSHVYWYRQLPEEGLKFMVYLQKENIIDESGMPKERFSAEFPKEGPSILRIQQVVRGDSAAYFCASSPLGLAGGNTGELVFGEGSRLTVL.

This clonotype has a handful of counts. This chain links TRBV5-1 with TRBJ1-1, with D perhaps matching TRBD1 (5 bases). The germline CDR1 and CDR2 sequences are SGHRS and YFSETQ. V lost 0 bases, J lost 4 bases, and 13 bases lay in between. The CDR3 loop spans 15 amino acids. DNA for the CDR3: TGCGCCAGCAGCTTGGAGCCGATCGGGGGCACTGAAGCTTTCTTT. Encoded protein: CASSLEPIGGTEAFF.